This TCR beta chain was captured by sequencing in a study of T cell responses to AZD1222 COVID-19 vaccine listed by TCRdb under 2021. Some background on the complete study: Because spike-specific TCR depth and breadth did not differ between the two schedules, AZD1222 recipients who got a second dose at roughly 4 weeks were pooled with those who got a second dose at roughly 12 weeks. A total of 233 trial participants underwent TCR sequencing, of whom some 200 had received two doses of AZD1222 and around 25 had received two doses of the MenACWY control vaccine. Trial participants were enrolled by age into 18-55, 56-69 and 70-plus year subgroups, with around 140, 26 and 57 TCR-sequenced participants respectively.

The full study reports these points: Conclusions about previously exposed vaccinees are limited, since just five or six AZD1222 recipients were seropositive for SARS-CoV-2 at baseline. In the small 56-69-year group, the increase in depth fell short of significance, most likely because of low power. Because no day 14 peak-response samples were available, repertoires were characterized only after the peak T cell response. Vaccine-associated CD4 TCRs spanned the whole spike protein, with dominant responses in regions 160-218 and 743-854. Epitopes outside the regions mutated in the B.1.351 and B.1.1.7 variants were reportedly recognized by nearly half of the unique spike-specific TCRs. Most participants were white British and females outnumbered males, and the authors suggested that clonal diversity may have been underestimated. After two AZD1222 doses, both the breadth and the depth of spike-specific TCRs were significantly higher than at day 0 and than in MenACWY recipients.

The CDR3 regions of human TCRbeta chains were subjected to immunosequencing. In the original analysis: Repertoire TCRs were matched against a reference library of SARS-CoV-2-specific TCRs generated with the MIRA antigen-specificity platform. Breadth meant the fraction of unique TCRs that were SARS-CoV-2-associated, whereas depth meant the fraction of total T cells that were SARS-CoV-2-associated. Using the MIRA data, every spike-specific TCR was mapped to the spike region that the TCR reacted to and assigned to either a CD4 or a CD8 class. Log10-transformed breadth and depth values were compared by one-way ANOVA with Sidak's multiple comparisons tests. This immuneACCESS table, as held by TCRdb, lists in-frame sequences with V and J called but not all clones. Of the missing ones, under half trace to an unresolved V gene in checked studies; the others have no known cause. Clone size and the V and J calls come from that table; the DNA yielded D and trimming. The sample includes approximately 70,000 clones, with about four fifths observed a single time. Of the sample, under 6% falls within the top ten clones.

The sample's time point label, decoded: baseline before first vaccination. Samples from vaccinated people were obtained from the UK trials COV001 and COV002, which included a single-blind randomized controlled phase 2/3 trial of AZD1222 (ChAdOx1 nCoV-19) in healthy adults. Trial participant PBMC samples were collected at day 0 and day 28 after the second dose for TCRbeta chain sequencing. The germline ends are 16 bases apart after V is trimmed by 11 bases and J by 6 bases. CDR1 and CDR2 were assigned from the germline V gene as MNHEY and SVGAGI. From the cysteine through the phenylalanine, the CDR3 covers 13 amino acids. The only DNA kept is the CDR3, 39 bases in frame from the first base. About this clone: Its recognized antigen is unknown. Base qualities are not recorded, but no much larger clone differs from it by a single base.

The source was peripheral blood, collected on day 0 of AZD1222 vaccination. The V and J genes are TRBV6-5 and TRBJ2-2; a confident D gene designation cannot be given. This TCR was sampled from an adult in good health. The DNA sequence follows: TGTGCCCGCCCAGCAATAGGATCCGGGGAGCTGTTTTTT. This translates into CARPAIGSGELFF.